This T cell receptor (beta chain) emerged from a study of shared T cell receptors in the human thymus. Only in-frame clones appear in the TCRdb table, and some are missing; sequencing was by immunoSEQ multiplex PCR. Among approximately 660,000 clones listed, over 75% were seen once. The data also belong to a second study, concerning human thymus T cells. That paper notes: Thymus tissue for the work was resected from patients undergoing corrective heart surgery. Thymic as well as blood repertoires seemed to favor certain V and J genes unevenly.

This receptor was obtained from a boy younger than two with a congenital heart defect. The sample was thymocytes.

CDR3 sequence (DNA): TGTGCCAGCAGTGAAGCCACCAAGGGACAATCCAAAAACATTCAGTACTTC. Translating it yields CASSEATKGQSKNIQYF. This chain connects TRBV2 to TRBJ2-4; perhaps TRBD1 as D (6 bases). CDR3 length equals 17 residues. The V gene's germline CDR1 is SNHLY and CDR2 FYNNEI. The V gene lost 0 bases and the J gene lost 2 bases, with 14 bases spanning the gap.